The 30 T cell receptor delta chains in this list originate from one sample, sequenced in a study of γδ T cells in repeated Plasmodium falciparum infection. Flow sorting of PBMC yielded separate Vgamma9/Vdelta2+ and Vdelta2-negative gammadelta T cell populations for bulk repertoire analysis. TCRdb redid clone calling on the multiplex PCR reads using CATT. The sample carries some 100,000 delta-chain clones, 1.4% recorded once. Sequenced sample: gamma-delta T cells from blood. The receptors originated from a pool of human donors (malaria-infected and uninfected, not separated).

This clone was detected only a few times. TCRdb records a much larger clone's protein for this DNA, with a difference at residue 11 that likely arises from a read error; the protein given is the translation of the DNA. J is TRDJ1 and V is TRDV1; TRDD2 is a possible D gene (6 bases). The germline V gene encodes CDR1 TSWWSYY and CDR2 QGS. The germline V and J ends were trimmed by 1 base and 1 base, with 19 bases remaining between them. The CDR3 runs 18 residues. CDR3 in DNA: TGTGCTCTTGGGGAACCCTCCTACGGGGTTCCACTCACCGATAAACTCATCTTT. Its translation: CALGEPSYGVPLTDKLIF.

This clone turned up a few times. This sequence joins TRDV1 and TRDJ1; 9 nucleotides line up with TRDD2. No J gene was available from TCRdb, and it was assigned here by a germline match of the DNA. V was pared by 3 bases and J by 0 bases, with 20 bases of the junction left unmatched. This CDR3 has 21 residues. The V gene's germline CDR1 is TSWWSYY and CDR2 QGS. The CDR3 region has the DNA TGTGCTCTTGGGGAGCCCTTCCTACGAAAGGACGGAGGGTTATACACCGATAAACTCATCTTT. Translating gives CALGEPFLRKDGGLYTDKLIF.

Details on this clone: TCRdb records a much larger clone's protein for this DNA, with a difference at residue 7 that likely arises from a read error; the protein given is the translation of the DNA. V usage is TRDV1 and J usage is TRDJ1; D may be TRDD2 (6 bases). The J gene is not listed in TCRdb, so it was assigned here from a DNA match to germline. CDR1 TSWWSYY and CDR2 QGS come from the germline V gene. There are 22 residues in the CDR3. V was clipped by 0 bases and J by 1 base, with 30 bases between them. The CDR3 region is CALGELPFPKSPSWTSTDKLIF. The CDR3 DNA reads TGTGCTCTTGGGGAACTACCCTTCCCCAAATCCCCGTCATGGACGAGCACCGATAAACTCATCTTT.

This clone came up a few times. Only one base separates this from a far larger clonotype, so it likely reflects a read error. Other DNA variants within this sample encode the same CDR3. The chain uses TRDV1 and TRDJ1; 8 bases align to TRDD2. Per germline, CDR1 TSWWSYY and CDR2 QGS. This CDR3 is 19 amino acids long. The CDR3 DNA reads as TGTGCTCTCGGGGAACTTCATCTTCCTACGAAGGGTTCCACCGATAAACTCATCTTT. Translation gives CALGELHLPTKGSTDKLIF.

This clone was found a few times. This probably arose from a read error, given a far larger clone one base away. Other DNA sequences from this sample encode an identical CDR3 as well. The V and J genes are TRDV2 and TRDJ1, with TRDD3 identical over 8 bases. The V gene's germline CDR1 is GEAIGNYY and CDR2 EKD. The ends lost 0 bases at V and 2 bases at J; junction bases unmatched: 16. This CDR3 has 19 amino acids. This chain's CDR3 is CACDTVGDPPRRRTDKLIF. In DNA form, the CDR3 reads TGTGCCTGTGACACCGTGGGGGATCCTCCTCGGAGGAGGACCGATAAACTCATCTTT.

This clone was seen only a few times. The protein TCRdb gives is from a much larger clone and does not agree with this DNA's translation at residue 14, likely a read error; the protein shown here comes from the DNA. The genes are TRDV1 and TRDJ1; TRDD3 agrees at 12 bases. The J gene was missing in TCRdb and was found by matching the end of the DNA to germline. This CDR3 is 21 amino acids long. Germline V gives CDR1 TSWWSYY, CDR2 QGS. Trimming removed 3 bases from V and 1 base from J; junction bases left unmatched: 18. CDR3 coding DNA: TGTGCTCTTGGGGACCCCCCTAGAGGGCTGGGGGATACGACGCGCACCGATAAACTCATCTTT. It codes for CALGDPPRGLGDTTRTDKLIF.

This clone was detected a few times. A much larger clone sits a single nucleotide away, making a read error possible. The same CDR3 is also encoded by other DNA sequences in this sample. This chain connects TRDV1 to TRDJ1; a weak D match, TRDD3 (6 bases). Here the J gene was assigned by germline matching of the DNA, as TCRdb has none. Trimming stripped 3 bases from V and 1 base from J, with 24 bases between. Germline CDR1 is TSWWSYY and CDR2 is QGS. CDR3 length equals 19 residues. CDR3 DNA sequence: TGTGCTCTTGGGGAGCTGGGAGCCATTTGGGGGCCCTCCACCGATAAACTCATCTTT. This codes for CALGELGAIWGPSTDKLIF.

This clone was recorded at least ten times. The chain carries TRDV1 and TRDJ1, with 10 bases lining up with TRDD3. Germline V gene sequence: CDR1 TSWWSYY, CDR2 QGS. J gave up 1 base and V 5 bases, and 13 bases lay outside the gene matches. The CDR3 is made up of 18 amino acids. The CDR3 sequence is CALGPPFGGYHLTDKLIF. In DNA form, the CDR3 reads TGTGCTCTTGGGCCTCCGTTTGGGGGATACCACCTCACCGATAAACTCATCTTT.

Worth noting for this clone: The TCRdb protein, from a much larger clone, departs from this DNA's translation at residue 6, likely by read error; the protein shown derives from the DNA. The J gene is TRDJ1, the V gene TRAV38-2/DV8; D is possibly TRDD2 or TRDD3 (8 bases each). This CDR3 region has 21 residues. Trimming removed 1 base at V and 0 bases at J, with 28 bases between. CDR1 is TSESDYY and CDR2 is QEAYKQQN in the germline V gene. The CDR3, as DNA: TGTGCTTATAGGAGCTACTTCCTACATCGGGGATACTCCTTTTACACCGATAAACTCATCTTT. Its translation: CAYRSYFLHRGYSFYTDKLIF.

This clone has a count of ten or more. Translating this DNA gives a protein that differs at residue 12 from the TCRdb one, which belongs to a much larger clone; a read error is likely, and the protein shown is this translation. The chain joins TRDV2 to TRDJ1; no clear D. The J gene was missing in TCRdb and was found by matching the end of the DNA to germline. This CDR3 is built from 19 residues. V shed 1 base and J shed 1 base, with 24 bases lying between them. Germline assignment: CDR1 GEAIGNYY and CDR2 EKD. The CDR3 nucleotides are TGTGCCTGTGACACGTCTGGTCCCCGGCGGTCCTCACTCACCGATAAACTCATCTTT. Its translation: CACDTSGPRRSSLTDKLIF.

This clone was detected many times. This likely came from a read error, as a far larger clone is one base away. At the DNA level, this CDR3 is encoded by other sequences in the same sample as well. The chain employs TRDV2 and TRDJ1; 7 nucleotides match TRDD3. The CDR3 contains 14 residues. The V gene's germline CDR1 is GEAIGNYY and CDR2 EKD. The trim removed 0 bases at V and 5 bases at J, leaving 5 bases unmatched. CDR3 loop: CACDTLVLGDKLIF. The CDR3 DNA is TGTGCCTGTGACACCTTGGTACTGGGGGATAAACTCATCTTT.

This clone showed up just a few times. A far larger clone is only one base removed, so a read error is likely. The same CDR3 can be traced to other DNA sequences in this sample. This sequence joins TRDV2 and TRDJ1, with TRDD3 identical over 11 bases. The CDR3 has 19 amino acids. Looked up from germline, CDR1 is GEAIGNYY and CDR2 is EKD. CDR3 sequence: CACDMMSLKVLGDIGKLIF. CDR3 bases: TGTGCCTGTGACATGATGTCCCTCAAGGTACTGGGGGATATAGGTAAACTCATCTTC.

As concerns this clone: This likely reflects a read error, since a far larger clone is one base away. Other DNA sequences in the same sample also yield this CDR3. The chain couples TRDV2 to TRDJ1; 9 bases map to TRDD3. The CDR3 totals 19 residues. Germline trimming cut 0 bases from V and 2 bases from J; bases unmatched to any gene: 15. Per germline, CDR1 GEAIGNYY and CDR2 EKD. CDR3 sequence reads: CACDTDWGTHGKRTDKLIF. In DNA form, the CDR3 reads TGTGCCTGTGACACCGACTGGGGGACCCATGGAAAGAGGACCGATAAACTCATCTTT.

Concerning this clone: A far larger clone is one nucleotide away, so this likely arose from a read error. The same CDR3 is also encoded by other DNA sequences in this sample. CDR3 amino acids: CACDTGGSSEKLIF. As DNA, the CDR3 is TGTGCCTGCGACACCGGAGGGTCCTCAGAGAAACTCATCTTT. This chain links TRDV2 with TRDJ1; D ambiguous. The J gene, left out of TCRdb, was set here by checking the DNA against germline. CDR1 and CDR2 (germline): GEAIGNYY, EKD. The CDR3 spans 14 residues.

Regarding this clone: A far larger clone is off by one base, so a read error is likely. Distinct nucleotide sequences in the sample also encode this CDR3. The chain links TRDV1 to TRDJ1; unclear D gene. The J gene was missing in TCRdb and was found by matching the end of the DNA to germline. From germline, CDR1 is TSWWSYY and CDR2 QGS. The CDR3 extends over 19 amino acids. V lost 2 bases and J lost 0, with 22 bases in between. The DNA of the CDR3 is TGTGCTCTTGGGGAAGGCAGTGCCGCCCGGCCCAGGGACACCGATAAACTCATCTTT. The encoded protein is CALGEGSAARPRDTDKLIF.

This clone was recorded at least ten times. The chain is built from TRDV1 and TRDJ1, with TRDD3 matching over 13 bases. No J gene is reported in TCRdb; it was inferred here by comparing the DNA with germline. Trimming at V came to 1 base and at J to 0 bases, leaving 20 bases not matched to a gene. The CDR3 spans 23 residues. Germline assignment: CDR1 TSWWSYY and CDR2 QGS. CDR3 coding DNA: TGTGCTCTTGGGGAACCGACCTGGACAGGCCTTACTGGGGGATACGGCTACACCGATAAACTCATCTTT. Translated: CALGEPTWTGLTGGYGYTDKLIF.

In this sample, this clone turned up many times. The chain links TRDV1 to TRDJ1; 12 bases are shared with TRDD3. TCRdb is silent on the J gene; assignment here came from matching the DNA to germline. The germline CDR1 and CDR2 sequences are TSWWSYY and QGS. This CDR3 has 25 residues. V lost 4 bases to trimming and J lost 0 bases; unmatched junction nucleotides: 30. CDR3 nucleotides: TGTGCTCTTGGGGGATCCTTAGAGGCGTCCTATCGCCATACTGGGGGATACCAGTACACCGATAAACTCATCTTT. Its translation: CALGGSLEASYRHTGGYQYTDKLIF.

This clone was detected many times. CDR3 sequence reads: CALGEKMVPPTSGGYLESTAQLFF. In nucleotides, the CDR3 is TGTGCTCTTGGGGAAAAGATGGTTCCTCCTACGTCTGGGGGATACTTAGAGTCGACAGCACAACTCTTCTTT. The J gene is TRDJ2, the V gene TRDV1, with TRDD3 matching 11 bases. Trimming removed 2 bases from V and 4 bases from J; junction bases left unmatched: 27. This CDR3 has 24 residues. The germline CDR1 and CDR2 sequences are TSWWSYY and QGS.

A note on this clone: This is likely an artifact of a read error, given a far larger clone one base away. The sample has other DNA sequences that encode this CDR3 too. This sequence joins TRDV2 and TRDJ1; maybe TRDD3 (5 bases). No J gene is reported in TCRdb; it was inferred here by comparing the DNA with germline. The CDR3 covers 15 residues. The germline V gene has CDR1 GEAIGNYY and CDR2 EKD. Trimming took 5 bases from V and 2 from J, leaving 17 bases between them. The CDR3 DNA reads TGTGCCTGTGGTACCAGAGGGGGGTATACCGATAAACTCATCTTT. Its translation is CACGTRGGYTDKLIF.

This clone appeared a few times. The TCRdb record carries a much larger clone's protein, which differs from this DNA's translation at residue 9; a read error is the likely cause, and the protein listed here is the DNA translation. V usage is TRDV1 and J usage is TRDJ1; the D gene could be TRDD1 or TRDD3 (5 bases each). The J gene comes from matching the DNA to germline here; TCRdb lacks it. CDR3 length: 15 residues. Trimming left V 2 bases short and J 3 bases short, with 13 bases between. Germline lookup yields CDR1 TSWWSYY and CDR2 QGS. CDR3 nucleotide sequence: TGTGCTCTTGGGGAAAAATACGCAGGGGCCGATAAACTCATCTTT. Protein product: CALGEKYAGADKLIF.

This clone was detected many times. The TCRdb protein comes from a much larger clone and disagrees with this DNA's translation at residue 8, likely due to a read error; the protein given here is derived from the DNA. The chain has TRDV2 and TRDJ1; D possibly corresponds to TRDD3 (5 bases). This CDR3 has 18 amino acids. With 3 bases removed from V and 0 bases from J, the gap between germline ends came to 22 bases. Germline V gene sequence: CDR1 GEAIGNYY, CDR2 EKD. CDR3 nucleotides: TGTGCCTGTGACCCCCTTACTGAGGGATCCCCCGACACCGATAAACTCATCTTT. This gives the protein CACDPLTEGSPDTDKLIF.

This clone was detected only a few times. A single base is all that separates this from a far larger clone, so a read error is likely. Additional DNA sequences in this sample encode the identical CDR3. This sequence joins TRDV2 and TRDJ1, with 8 bases fitting TRDD3. Germline CDR1 reads GEAIGNYY; CDR2 reads EKD. This CDR3 region has 17 residues. Trimming removed 4 bases from V and 0 bases from J; junction bases left unmatched: 12. CDR3 nucleotide sequence: TGTGCCTGTGATCTCTGGGGGAGCCGTCTATACACCGATAAACTCATCTTT. It specifies CACDLWGSRLYTDKLIF.

There are a few counts of this clone. TCRdb's entry gives the protein of a much larger clone, which mismatches this DNA's translation at residue 9, likely from a read error; the protein reported here is translated from the DNA. The V call is TRDV2, the J call TRDJ1; no clear D. TCRdb is silent on the J gene; assignment here came from matching the DNA to germline. V lost 0 bases and J 0 bases, leaving 13 bases between the germline ends. This CDR3 comprises 16 residues. The germline CDR1 and CDR2 sequences are GEAIGNYY and EKD. This chain's CDR3 is CACDTVSDMYTDKLIF. The CDR3 coding sequence is TGTGCCTGTGACACCGTATCCGATATGTACACCGATAAACTCATCTTT.

Many counts were recorded for this clone. The protein TCRdb lists belongs to a much larger clone and differs from this DNA's translation at residue 14, which points to a read error; the protein shown is made from the DNA. The chain employs TRDV3 and TRDJ1, with TRDD3 matching 8 bases. The germline CDR1 and CDR2 sequences are TVYSNPD and GDNSRS (reference sequence). This CDR3 has 16 amino acids. This CDR3 reads CAFRNGGSSYTDKPIF. CDR3 nucleotides: TGTGCCTTTAGGAATGGGGGATCCAGTTACACCGATAAACCCATCTTT.

The table lists this clone with many counts. A much larger clone differs from this one at a single base, so this may be a read error. Other DNA sequences within the sample encode an identical CDR3. The chain uses TRDV1 and TRDJ1; TRDD3 matches 8 bases. CDR3 length: 19 residues. Losses at the gene ends were 6 bases for V and 8 bases for J; bases not matched to a gene: 26. Germline CDR1 and CDR2: TSWWSYY and QGS. The CDR3 is CALGEASSPNYWGGYKLIF. The CDR3 bases are TGTGCTCTTGGAGAAGCGTCGAGTCCCAACTACTGGGGGGGCTACAAACTCATCTTT.

Regarding this clone: The amino acid sequence in TCRdb belongs to a much larger clone and departs from this DNA's translation at residue 3, likely a sequencing read error; the sequence shown is translated from the DNA. The V and J genes are TRDV1 and TRDJ1; possibly TRDD3 for D (5 bases). TCRdb offers no J gene call, so here the DNA was matched to germline to obtain one. Trimming removed 10 bases from V and 3 bases from J, with 12 bases in between. The germline V gene encodes CDR1 TSWWSYY and CDR2 QGS. The CDR3 totals 12 residues. The CDR3 is CAPGWGPDKLIF. CDR3 in DNA: TGTGCTCCTGGATGGGGTCCCGATAAACTCATCTTT.

This clone turned up a few times. This likely traces to a read error, being one base from a far larger clone. The same CDR3 also results from other DNA sequences found in this sample. This sequence joins TRDV1 and TRDJ1; 10 bases align to TRDD3. Here the J gene was assigned by germline matching of the DNA, as TCRdb has none. V was pared by 3 bases and J by 4 bases, with 29 bases of the junction left unmatched. This CDR3 spans 23 amino acids. Germline V gives CDR1 TSWWSYY, CDR2 QGS. The CDR3 coding sequence is TGTGCTCTTGGGGAGCTTGAGTACTGGGGGATCTATAAGGGTCCTCCTGGCGGCGATAAACTCATCTTT. Protein: CALGELEYWGIYKGPPGGDKLIF.

Of note for this clone: It is likely a read error: a sequence one base away is far more abundant. The same CDR3 arises from other DNA sequences in this sample as well. As DNA, the CDR3 is TGTGCCTGTGACAGTGTAGGAGTCGATAAACTCATCTTC. Its translation is CACDSVGVDKLIF. There is no J gene call, but TRDV2 is given as the V gene. The CDR3 runs to 13 residues. The germline CDR1 and CDR2 sequences are GEAIGNYY and EKD.

About this clone: TCRdb's entry gives the protein of a much larger clone, which mismatches this DNA's translation at residue 4, likely from a read error; the protein reported here is translated from the DNA. CDR3 bases: TGTGCTCTTAGGGAACTATGGGCGTTCCTACGTTCCACTGGGGGAAAACAGGGGGAGGCCGATAAACTCATCTTT. Protein: CALRELWAFLRSTGGKQGEADKLIF. The chain uses TRDV1 and TRDJ1; 9 bases match TRDD3. Germline lookup yields CDR1 TSWWSYY and CDR2 QGS. The CDR3 consists of 25 residues.

The chain is built from TRDV1 and TRDJ1, with 13 bases that match TRDD3. TCRdb supplies no J gene; here it was assigned by aligning the nucleotide sequence to germline. There are 19 residues in the CDR3. Germline CDR1 reads TSWWSYY; CDR2 reads QGS. The CDR3 protein is CAFLSVLGDTRGYTDKLIF. CDR3 nucleotides: TGTGCCTTTCTCTCAGTACTGGGGGATACGCGGGGGTACACCGATAAACTCATCTTT.